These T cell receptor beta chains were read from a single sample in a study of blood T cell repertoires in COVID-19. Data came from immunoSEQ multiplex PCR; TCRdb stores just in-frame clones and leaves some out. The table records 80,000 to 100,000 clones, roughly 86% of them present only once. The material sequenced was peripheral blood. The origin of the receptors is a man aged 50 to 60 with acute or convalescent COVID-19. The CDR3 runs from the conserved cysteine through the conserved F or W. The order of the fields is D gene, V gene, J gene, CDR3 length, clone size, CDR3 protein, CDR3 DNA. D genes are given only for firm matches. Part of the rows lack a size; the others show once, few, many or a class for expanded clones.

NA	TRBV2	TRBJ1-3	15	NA	CASSEREGYGNTIYF	TGTGCCAGCAGTGAAAGGGAGGGGTACGGAAACACCATATATTTT
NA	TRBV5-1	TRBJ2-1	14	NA	CASSFGTEGIEQFF	TGCGCCAGCAGCTTCGGGACGGAGGGTATTGAGCAGTTCTTC
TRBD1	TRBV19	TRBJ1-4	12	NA	CASQDRREKLFF	TGTGCCAGTCAGGACAGGCGTGAAAAACTGTTTTTT
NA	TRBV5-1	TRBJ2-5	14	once	CASSLAGLRETQYF	TGCGCCAGCAGCTTGGCCGGGTTACGGGAGACCCAGTACTTC
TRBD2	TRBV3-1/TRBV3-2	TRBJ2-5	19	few	CASSPNPGLAGGPSETQYF	TGTGCCAGCAGCCCAAATCCGGGGCTAGCGGGAGGACCGTCAGAGACCCAGTACTTC
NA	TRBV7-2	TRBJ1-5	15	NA	CASSLRRGSNQPQHF	TGTGCCAGCAGCTTACGAAGGGGCAGCAATCAGCCCCAGCATTTT
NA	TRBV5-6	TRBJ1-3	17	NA	CASSLVQGTAAGNTIYF	TGTGCCAGCAGCTTGGTCCAGGGTACGGCGGCTGGAAACACCATATATTTT
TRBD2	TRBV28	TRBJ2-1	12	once	CASKLARDEQFF	TGTGCCAGCAAACTAGCGCGGGATGAGCAGTTCTTC
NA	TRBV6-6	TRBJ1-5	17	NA	CASSPDRYQWDHQPQHF	TGTGCCAGCAGTCCCGACAGGTATCAATGGGACCATCAGCCCCAGCATTTT
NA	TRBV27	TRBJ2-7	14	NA	CASSLVGGSYEQYF	TGTGCCAGCAGTTTAGTGGGGGGCTCCTACGAGCAGTACTTC
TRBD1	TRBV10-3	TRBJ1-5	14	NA	CAIKGQGGNQPQHF	TGTGCCATCAAGGGACAGGGTGGCAATCAGCCCCAGCATTTT
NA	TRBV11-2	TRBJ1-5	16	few	CASSPVGGRGNQPQHF	TGTGCCAGCAGCCCAGTAGGGGGGAGGGGCAATCAGCCCCAGCATTTT
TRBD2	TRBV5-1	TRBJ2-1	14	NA	CASSRGRNDNEQFF	TGCGCCAGCAGTCGCGGGAGGAACGACAATGAGCAGTTCTTC
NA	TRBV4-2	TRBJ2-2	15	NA	CASSQGDIDTGELFF	TGTGCCAGCAGCCAAGGGGACATAGACACCGGGGAGCTGTTTTTT
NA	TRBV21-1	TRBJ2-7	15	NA	CASTKGRTVTYEQYF	TGTGCCAGCACCAAGGGGAGGACGGTGACCTACGAGCAGTACTTC
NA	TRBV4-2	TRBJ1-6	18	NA	CASSQVSHRSSYNSPLHF	TGTGCCAGCAGCCAAGTCAGTCACAGGAGCTCCTATAATTCACCCCTCCACTTT
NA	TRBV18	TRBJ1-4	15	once	CASSPQQGNNEKLFF	TGTGCCAGCTCACCGCAACAGGGAAATAATGAAAAACTGTTTTTT
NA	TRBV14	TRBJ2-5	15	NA	CASSQVGLAQETQYF	TGTGCCAGCAGCCAAGTGGGACTGGCTCAAGAGACCCAGTACTTC
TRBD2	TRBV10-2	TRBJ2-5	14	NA	CASRDRGRLETQYF	TGCGCCAGCAGAGACCGCGGGAGATTGGAGACCCAGTACTTC
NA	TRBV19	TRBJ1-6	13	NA	CASLSEPNSPLHF	TGTGCCAGTCTGTCAGAACCTAATTCACCCCTCCACTTT
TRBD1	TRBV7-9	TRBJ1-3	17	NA	CASSFSTGTGTGNTIYF	TGTGCCAGCAGCTTCTCTACCGGGACAGGGACTGGAAACACCATATATTTT
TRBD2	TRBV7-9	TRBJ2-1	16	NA	CASSLAALAVNNEQFF	TGTGCCAGCAGCTTAGCAGCTCTAGCGGTAAACAATGAGCAGTTCTTC
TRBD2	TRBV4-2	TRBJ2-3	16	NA	CASSQEARLAVDTQYF	TGTGCCAGCAGCCAAGAAGCTAGGCTAGCGGTCGATACGCAGTATTTT
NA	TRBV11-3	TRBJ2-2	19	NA	CASSLDRLGYQALTGELFF	TGTGCCAGCAGCTTAGATCGGTTGGGCTATCAAGCCCTCACCGGGGAGCTGTTTTTT
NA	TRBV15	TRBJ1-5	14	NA	CATSREGGGGPQHF	TGTGCCACCAGCAGAGAAGGCGGGGGTGGGCCCCAGCATTTT
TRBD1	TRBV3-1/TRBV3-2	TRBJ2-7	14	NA	CASSPGQGGGEQYF	TGTGCCAGCAGCCCAGGACAGGGAGGCGGCGAGCAGTACTTC
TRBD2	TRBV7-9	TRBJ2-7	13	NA	CASTMGLDYEQYF	TGTGCCAGCACCATGGGACTAGACTACGAGCAGTACTTC
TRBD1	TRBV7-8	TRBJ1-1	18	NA	CASSLGLGQGPMNTEAFF	TGTGCCAGCAGCTTAGGTTTGGGACAGGGACCTATGAACACTGAAGCTTTCTTT
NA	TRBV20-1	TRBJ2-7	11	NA	CSARWEKEQYF	TGCAGTGCTAGGTGGGAGAAGGAGCAGTACTTC
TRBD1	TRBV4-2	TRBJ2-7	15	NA	CASSQEGTGAYEQYF	TGTGCCAGCAGCCAAGAGGGGACAGGGGCCTACGAGCAGTACTTC
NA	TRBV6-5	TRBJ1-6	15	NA	CASGYSLQGNSPLHF	TGTGCCAGCGGATACTCTCTCCAGGGGAATTCACCCCTCCACTTT
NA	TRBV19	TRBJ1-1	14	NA	CASSIYTGNTEAFF	TGTGCCAGTAGTATATATACAGGGAACACTGAAGCTTTCTTT
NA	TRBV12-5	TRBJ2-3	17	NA	CASGLGSQGTHTDTQYF	TGTGCTAGTGGTTTGGGAAGCCAGGGGACACACACAGATACGCAGTATTTT
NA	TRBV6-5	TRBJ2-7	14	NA	CASSWARESYEQYF	TGTGCCAGCAGTTGGGCCAGGGAAAGCTACGAGCAGTACTTC
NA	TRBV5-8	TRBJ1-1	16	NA	CASSPPPGQTNTEAFF	TGTGCCAGCAGCCCTCCTCCCGGACAGACGAACACTGAAGCTTTCTTT
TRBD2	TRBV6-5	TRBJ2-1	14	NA	CASTRLAGNNEQFF	TGTGCCAGCACCCGACTAGCGGGAAACAATGAGCAGTTCTTC
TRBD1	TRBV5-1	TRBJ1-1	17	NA	CASSLGTGYSRNTEAFF	TGCGCCAGCAGCTTAGGGACAGGGTATAGTAGGAACACTGAAGCTTTCTTT
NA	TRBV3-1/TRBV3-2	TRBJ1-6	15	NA	CASSLRHIVGSPLHF	TGTGCCAGCAGCCTGCGACATATCGTAGGATCACCCCTCCACTTT
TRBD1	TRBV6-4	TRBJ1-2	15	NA	CASSDSGDSYYGYTF	TGTGCCAGCAGTGACTCGGGGGACAGCTACTATGGCTACACCTTC
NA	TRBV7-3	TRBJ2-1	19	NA	CASSLSYGAPTSSYNEQFF	TGTGCCAGCAGCTTAAGCTATGGGGCACCGACAAGCTCCTACAATGAGCAGTTCTTC
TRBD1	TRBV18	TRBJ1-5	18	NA	CASSPFSGGLYSNQPQHF	TGTGCCAGCTCACCATTCTCAGGGGGCCTATATAGCAATCAGCCCCAGCATTTT
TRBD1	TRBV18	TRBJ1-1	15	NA	CASSLGQGLNTEAFF	TGTGCCAGCTCACTAGGACAGGGGTTGAACACTGAAGCTTTCTTT
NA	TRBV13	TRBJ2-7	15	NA	CASVQWGRHSYEQYF	TGTGCCAGCGTGCAGTGGGGGCGGCACTCCTACGAGCAGTACTTC
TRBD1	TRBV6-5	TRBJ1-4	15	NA	CASSYSSGGPEKLFF	TGTGCCAGCAGTTACTCATCAGGGGGTCCTGAAAAACTGTTTTTT
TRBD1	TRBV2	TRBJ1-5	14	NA	CASTEGAGRQPQHF	TGTGCCAGCACCGAGGGGGCAGGGCGTCAGCCCCAGCATTTT
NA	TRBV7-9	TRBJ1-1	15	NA	CASSLLQGRETEAFF	TGTGCCAGCAGCTTACTTCAGGGGAGGGAGACTGAAGCTTTCTTT